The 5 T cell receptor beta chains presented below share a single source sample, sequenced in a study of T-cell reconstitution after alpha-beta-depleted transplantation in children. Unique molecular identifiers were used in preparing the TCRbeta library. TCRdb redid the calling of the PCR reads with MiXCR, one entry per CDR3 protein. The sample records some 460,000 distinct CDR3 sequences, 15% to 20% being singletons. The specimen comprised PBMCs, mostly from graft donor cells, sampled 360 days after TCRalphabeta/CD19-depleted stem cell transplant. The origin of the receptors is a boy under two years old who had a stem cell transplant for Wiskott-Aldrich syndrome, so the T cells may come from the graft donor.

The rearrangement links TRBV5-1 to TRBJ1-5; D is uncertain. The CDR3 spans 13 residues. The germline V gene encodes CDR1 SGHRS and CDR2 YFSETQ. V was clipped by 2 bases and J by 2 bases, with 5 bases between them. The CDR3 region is CASSFQGNQPQHF. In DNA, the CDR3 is TGCGCCAGCAGCTTTCAAGGCAATCAGCCCCAGCATTTT.

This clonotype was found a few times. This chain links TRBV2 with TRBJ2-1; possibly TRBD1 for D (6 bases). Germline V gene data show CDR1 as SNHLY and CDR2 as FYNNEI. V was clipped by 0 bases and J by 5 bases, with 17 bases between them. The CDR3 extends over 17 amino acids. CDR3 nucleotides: TGTGCCAGCAGTGAAGCGCTTCTCCGGGACACAAACAATGAGCAGTTCTTC. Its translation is CASSEALLRDTNNEQFF.

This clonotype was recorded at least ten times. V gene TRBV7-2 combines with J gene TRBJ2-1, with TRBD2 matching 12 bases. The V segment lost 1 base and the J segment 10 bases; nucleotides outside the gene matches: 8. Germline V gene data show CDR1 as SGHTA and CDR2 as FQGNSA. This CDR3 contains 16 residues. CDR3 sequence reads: CASSLVSSGRAREQFF. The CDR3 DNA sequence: TGTGCCAGCAGCTTAGTGTCTAGCGGGAGGGCCAGGGAGCAGTTCTTC.

CDR3 sequence (DNA): TGTGCCAGCAGTTTATTCCCCAGCGGAGAAAGGGGCGAGCAGTACTTC. Its translation: CASSLFPSGERGEQYF. This chain uses TRBV27 with TRBJ2-7, with D perhaps TRBD1 or TRBD2 (5 bases each). Trimming took 1 base from V and 6 from J, leaving 19 bases between them. The CDR3 is 16 amino acids. Germline CDR1 MNHEY, CDR2 SMNVEV (reference sequence).

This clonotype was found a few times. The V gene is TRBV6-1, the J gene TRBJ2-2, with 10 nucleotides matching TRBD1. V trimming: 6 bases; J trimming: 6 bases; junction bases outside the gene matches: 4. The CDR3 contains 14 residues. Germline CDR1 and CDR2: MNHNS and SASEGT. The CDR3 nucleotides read TGTGCCAGCAGCAGGACAGGGGGGTCCGGGGAGCTGTTTTTT. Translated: CASSRTGGSGELFF.